This record covers a single T cell receptor beta chain. Its target antigen remains unknown. Per-base qualities were not stored, and no clone one base away is much larger. TCRbeta CDR3 regions were amplified from genomic DNA by means of the immunoSEQ Assay, a bias-controlled multiplex PCR. The authors' pipeline ran thus. Nucleated cell counts per sample were estimated from amplification of reference gene primers within the assay. To quantify the absolute abundance of each unique TCRbeta CDR3 rearrangement, sequence reads were collapsed and filtered. For each sample, productive Simpson clonality was calculated as the square root of Simpson's diversity index over productive rearrangements. Drawn from immuneACCESS, this table holds only the in-frame rearrangements with V and J called that TCRdb kept. Clones are partly lost; checked studies trace under half to an unresolved V gene and leave the rest unexplained. The DNA was the basis for D and trimming; V, J and clone size are from that table. The sample records 100,000 to 150,000 clones, roughly 90% of which are singletons. Approximately 1.1% of the sample lies in the top ten.

The CDR1 and CDR2 encoded by the germline V gene are KGHSH and LQKENI. V sheds 2 bases and J sheds 7 bases, leaving 15 bases between their ends. The CDR3, cysteine through phenylalanine, is 15 amino acids long. The CDR3 DNA has 45 bases and is translated from base 1. The source of the sample is a study of blood T cell repertoires in COVID-19 (dated by TCRdb to the early 2020s). Context from the whole study: Samples covering the acute and convalescent phases of COVID-19 were provided by collaborators in the United States, Italy and Spain. Where HLA class I and class II types were available, the types were taken from metadata supplied by the sample provider, not from assay-based typing. The repertoires were made available in a free public database intended to serve as a resource for research on the immune response to SARS-CoV-2. Samples came from the ongoing ImmuneRACE study (first 160 participants) plus 1,254 subjects from 6 global collaborators. Deeply sampled blood TCRbeta repertoires from subjects exposed to, actively infected with, or recovered from COVID-19 were included in the dataset. Nearly every sample came with metadata listing a de-identified subject ID, COVID-19 status, age in years and sex. The material from the prospective study consisted of cDNA or gDNA derived from T cells, B-cell-depleted T cells, or PBMCs. Summary of the overall study and its limitations: The quantity of clinical and demographic metadata differed by source and by participant and was supplied without curation.

Collaborating institutions collected whole blood in K2EDTA tubes following their own protocols. For TCRbeta analysis, collaborator samples were shipped as frozen whole blood, as isolated PBMCs, or as DNA extracted from either sample type. This clonotype was sampled from a woman older than 75 with acute or convalescent COVID-19. The sequencing input was peripheral blood. This receptor chain uses TRBV18 and TRBJ2-1; the D segment cannot be called with confidence. The CDR3 amino acid sequence is: CASSPGLVARNEQFF. At the DNA level, the sequence is TGTGCCAGCTCACCAGGCCTAGTTGCTCGTAATGAGCAGTTCTTC.